The clone carrying this TCR beta chain was found many times. Deletions cut 5 bases from V and 8 bases from J, with 9 bases between. The V gene's germline CDR1 is SGHTA and CDR2 FQGTGA. The CDR3 consists of 12 residues. This sample was taken from a study of T cell repertoires in cytomegalovirus infection. TCRdb independently ran MiXCR on the reads; one entry per CDR3 protein. The sample yields a few hundred thousand distinct CDR3 sequences, 9.1% seen once. The sample consisted of PBMCs. The receptor's source is a human donor in good health (CMV status not recorded). Some clones in this sample may be carry-over from other donors' samples. The chain is built from TRBV7-3 and TRBJ2-2; D is unclear. In DNA, the CDR3 is TGTGCCAGCAGCCTCCTGGGGGGGGAGCTGTTTTTT. This sequence encodes CASSLLGGELFF.